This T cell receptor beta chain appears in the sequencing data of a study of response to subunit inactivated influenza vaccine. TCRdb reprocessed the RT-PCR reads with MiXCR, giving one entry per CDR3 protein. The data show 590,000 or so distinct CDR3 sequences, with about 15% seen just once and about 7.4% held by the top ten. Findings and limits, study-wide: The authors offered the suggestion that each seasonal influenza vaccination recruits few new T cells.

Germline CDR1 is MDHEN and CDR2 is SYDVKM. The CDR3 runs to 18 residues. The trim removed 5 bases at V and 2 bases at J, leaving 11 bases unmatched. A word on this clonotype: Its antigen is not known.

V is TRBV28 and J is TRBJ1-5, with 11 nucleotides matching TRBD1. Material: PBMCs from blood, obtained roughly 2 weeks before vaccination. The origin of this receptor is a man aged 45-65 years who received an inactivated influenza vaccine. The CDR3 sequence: CASSLQPGQGEGNQPQHF. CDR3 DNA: TGTGCCAGCAGTCTCCAACCGGGACAGGGGGAGGGCAATCAGCCCCAGCATTTT.